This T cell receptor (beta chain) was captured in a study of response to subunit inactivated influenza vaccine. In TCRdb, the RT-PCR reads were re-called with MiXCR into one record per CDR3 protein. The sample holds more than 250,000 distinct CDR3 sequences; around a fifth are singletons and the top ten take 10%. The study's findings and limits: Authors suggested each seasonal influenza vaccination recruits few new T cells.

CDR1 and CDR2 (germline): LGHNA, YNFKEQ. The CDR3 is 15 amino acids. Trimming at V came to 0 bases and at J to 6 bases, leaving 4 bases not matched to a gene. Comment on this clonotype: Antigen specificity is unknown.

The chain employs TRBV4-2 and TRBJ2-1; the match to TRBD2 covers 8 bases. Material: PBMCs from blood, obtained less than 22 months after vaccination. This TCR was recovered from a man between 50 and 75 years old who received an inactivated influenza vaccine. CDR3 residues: CASSQDVAGFNEQFF. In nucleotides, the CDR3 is TGTGCCAGCAGCCAAGATGTAGCGGGGTTCAATGAGCAGTTCTTC.